Sequencing of this T cell receptor beta chain was carried out in a study of tumour-infiltrating T cells in Burkitt lymphoma. Turning to the study itself: Overall and progression-free survival were predicted by productive clonality.

Data came from immunoSEQ multiplex PCR; TCRdb stores just in-frame clones and leaves some out. The table lists 2,000 to 3,000 clones, roughly 80% of them singletons. Germline trimming cut 11 bases from V and 7 bases from J; bases unmatched to any gene: 12. The germline V gene encodes CDR1 ENHRY and CDR2 SYGVKD. CDR3 length: 14 residues. The source is a human donor with diffuse large B-cell lymphoma. The chain uses TRBV10-3 and TRBJ1-4, with 8 positions matching TRBD1. Source material: tumor tissue. The CDR3 coding sequence is TGTGCCGCCTCCAGGACAGGGTTAGGTGAAAAACTGTTTTTT. Amino acid sequence: CAASRTGLGEKLFF.